This T cell receptor (beta chain) was sequenced during a study of blood T cell repertoires in COVID-19. Whole-study context: T cells, B-cell-depleted T cells, or PBMCs provided the cDNA or gDNA that served as material.

Sequenced by immunoSEQ multiplex PCR; TCRdb stores in-frame clones only, minus some. Among 180,000 or so clones listed, approximately 83% were seen once. The J segment lost 0 bases and the V segment lost 3 bases, leaving 2 bases of the junction unmatched. The CDR3 totals 15 residues. Germline CDR1 SGHDN, CDR2 FVKESK. The chain carries TRBV14 and TRBJ2-1; 7 nucleotides align to TRBD2. The source of this sequence is a man aged 60-69 years with acute or convalescent COVID-19. Sequenced material: peripheral blood. CDR3 in amino acids: CASSQGLRSYNEQFF. As DNA, the CDR3 is TGTGCCAGCAGCCAGGGACTACGCTCCTACAATGAGCAGTTCTTC. Drawing the rest from reference TRBV14 and TRBJ2-1, the complete variable domain is EAGVTQFPSHSVIEKGQTVTLRCDPISGHDNLYWYRRVMGKEIKFLLHFVKESKQDESGMPNNRFLAERTGGTYSTLKVQPAELEDSGVYFCASSQGLRSYNEQFFGPGTRLTVL.